This is a list of T cell receptor beta chains from one sample in a study of control samples from healthy donors and cancer patients. TCRdb keeps only in-frame clones here, not all; method: immunoSEQ multiplex PCR. The data hold 100,000 or so clones, with 83% observed a single time. The source material was blood. The origin of the receptors is a woman in her forties or fifties in good health. The CDR3 runs from the conserved cysteine through the conserved F or W. A D gene is named only where the DNA matches it firmly. Some rows mark clone size as missing; the rest say once, few, many or name a class of expanded clone.

TRBJ1-1,few,NA,TRBV7-2,TGTGCCAGCAGCTTTCTCGTAGGGTTTGAAGCTTTCTTT,CASSFLVGFEAFF
TRBJ1-2,NA,NA,TRBV5-1,TGCGCCAGCAGCTTCGACAGCCTTAACTATGGCTACACCTTC,CASSFDSLNYGYTF
TRBJ1-2,NA,NA,TRBV3-1/TRBV3-2,TGTGCCAGCAGCCAAGAGGGGGGGCGCAACTATGGCTACACCTTC,CASSQEGGRNYGYTF
TRBJ2-3,NA,NA,TRBV3-1/TRBV3-2,TGTGCCAGCAGTCTTAGTTCAGGACAAGCAGATACGCAGTATTTT,CASSLSSGQADTQYF
TRBJ2-7,few,NA,TRBV5-1,TGCGCCAGCAGCCCGACGGATATGGCCTACGAGCAGTACTTC,CASSPTDMAYEQYF
TRBJ1-1,NA,TRBD1,TRBV7-2,TGTGCCAGCAGCCTAAGACAGGGAACCACTGAAGCTTTCTTT,CASSLRQGTTEAFF
TRBJ1-1,NA,NA,TRBV7-9,TGTGCCAGCAGTAGTCAGATGAACACTGAAGCTTTCTTT,CASSSQMNTEAFF
TRBJ2-5,NA,TRBD1,TRBV30,TGTGCCTGGAGTGTAGTAGGGGGCCCGGGAACCCAGTACTTC,CAWSVVGGPGTQYF
TRBJ1-1,NA,TRBD1,TRBV27,TGTGCCAGCAGTTTAATTCCAGGGGGCCCGAACACTGAAGCTTTCTTT,CASSLIPGGPNTEAFF
TRBJ2-7,NA,NA,TRBV11-2,TGTGCCAGCAGCTTAGAGCCAGCTAGCTCCTACGAGCAGTACTTC,CASSLEPASSYEQYF
TRBJ1-5,few,NA,TRBV15,TGTGCCACCAGCAGAGATCGAAGTAGCAATCAGCCCCAGCATTTT,CATSRDRSSNQPQHF
TRBJ2-7,NA,NA,TRBV23-1,TGCGCCAGCAGTCAATCGGGGCGGGAGGGACAGGGGACCCCCTACGAGCAGTACTTC,CASSQSGREGQGTPYEQYF
TRBJ2-7,NA,NA,TRBV20-1,TGCAGTGCTAGTGGGGGACGAGTCGAGCAGTACTTC,CSASGGRVEQYF
TRBJ2-7,NA,TRBD1,TRBV5-8,TGTGCCAGCAGCTTGGGGGACAGTTTCTACGAGCAGTACTTC,CASSLGDSFYEQYF
TRBJ2-1,NA,TRBD2,TRBV4-2,TGTGCCAGCAGCCAAGCCCGGACTAGCGAATACAATGAGCAGTTCTTC,CASSQARTSEYNEQFF
TRBJ1-1,NA,TRBD1,TRBV19,TGTGCCAGTAGTATTGACCCACAGGGGACGAACACTGAAGCTTTCTTT,CASSIDPQGTNTEAFF
TRBJ1-2,NA,TRBD1,TRBV7-9,TGTGCCAGCAGTCGTCAGGGGGCTTATGGCTACACCTTC,CASSRQGAYGYTF
TRBJ1-2,NA,TRBD1,TRBV27,TGTGCCAGCAGTTTAAGGGACAGGGGGCTTGGCTACACCTTC,CASSLRDRGLGYTF
TRBJ1-2,NA,NA,TRBV15,TGTGCCACCAGCAGAGATTCGAGAAGGGGCAGGGGCTACACCTTC,CATSRDSRRGRGYTF
TRBJ2-1,once,NA,TRBV12-3/TRBV12-4,TGTGCCAGCAGTTCGGACCTCGGGAATGAGCAGTTCTTC,CASSSDLGNEQFF
TRBJ1-2,NA,NA,TRBV11-2,TGTGCCAGCAGCTTAGACAGGGCGATGGGTGGCTACACCTTC,CASSLDRAMGGYTF
TRBJ2-1,NA,TRBD2,TRBV7-8,TGTGCCAGCAGCCGGACTAGCGGGAGTGGTAATGAGCAGTTCTTC,CASSRTSGSGNEQFF
TRBJ2-2,NA,TRBD2,TRBV11-2,TGTGCCAGCAGCTCTATCATGACTAGCGGGGGGACGAACACCGGGGAGCTGTTTTTT,CASSSIMTSGGTNTGELFF
TRBJ2-5,NA,NA,TRBV7-9,TGTGCCAGCAGCTTCCTCCCAGGGGAGACCCAGTACTTC,CASSFLPGETQYF
TRBJ1-3,NA,NA,TRBV7-9,TGTGCCAGCAGCTTAGTTGGGGGCAGGACTGGAAACACCATATATTTT,CASSLVGGRTGNTIYF
TRBJ2-1,NA,TRBD1,TRBV24-1,TGTGCCACCGGGGACAGGACGTTCAATGAGCAGTTCTTC,CATGDRTFNEQFF
TRBJ2-6,NA,NA,TRBV28,TGTGCCAGCAGTTTGGTGGGCTCTGGGGCCAACGTCCTGACTTTC,CASSLVGSGANVLTF
TRBJ1-1,once,TRBD1,TRBV2,TGTGCCAGCAGGGGATGGACAGGGGTCGCTTTCTTT,CASRGWTGVAFF
TRBJ1-4,once,NA,TRBV15,TGTGCCACCAGCAGAGCGGAGGGGGAGGGGGAAAAACTGTTTTTT,CATSRAEGEGEKLFF
TRBJ1-2,NA,TRBD1,TRBV7-9,TGTGCCAGCACCTTTGGGACAGGGGGCGTCTATGGCTACACCTTC,CASTFGTGGVYGYTF
TRBJ2-3,NA,TRBD2,TRBV5-4,TGTGCCAGCAGGCGTAGCGGGACCACCACAGATACGCAGTATTTT,CASRRSGTTTDTQYF
TRBJ1-1,NA,NA,TRBV7-2,TGTGCCAGCAGCCCCTCCAAGGGACTCACTGAAGCTTTCTTT,CASSPSKGLTEAFF
TRBJ1-5,NA,TRBD1,TRBV28,TGTGCCAGCAGTTCTCCCGGGACAGTAAATCAGCCCCAGCATTTT,CASSSPGTVNQPQHF
TRBJ2-7,NA,NA,TRBV11-3,TGTGCCAGCAGCCCCCGGGGAAACGGCGAGCAGTACTTC,CASSPRGNGEQYF
TRBJ2-1,NA,TRBD1,TRBV5-4,TGTGCCAGCAGCTTGCCGACAGGGGTGAACAATGAGCAGTTCTTC,CASSLPTGVNNEQFF
TRBJ1-6,NA,NA,TRBV28,TGTGCCAACAGTTTATTAGGGGAAAATTCACCCCTCCACTTT,CANSLLGENSPLHF
TRBJ2-1,few,TRBD1,TRBV24-1,TGTGCCACCAGTGATCGGGGACAGGGGGCGGGGAATGAGCAGTTCTTC,CATSDRGQGAGNEQFF
TRBJ1-4,once,NA,TRBV2,TGTGCCGGGGGTGTAAACCCAACTAATGAAAAACTGTTTTTT,CAGGVNPTNEKLFF
TRBJ1-2,NA,TRBD1,TRBV27,TGTGCCAGCAGTTCCGGGACAGGGGGCTATGGCTACACCTTC,CASSSGTGGYGYTF
TRBJ2-3,NA,NA,TRBV7-2,TGTGCCAGCAGCCACCAGGCTAGCGGCACAGATACGCAGTATTTT,CASSHQASGTDTQYF
TRBJ1-2,NA,NA,TRBV19,TGTGCCAGTAGTGCGACTTTCAGGGTAATCTATGGCTACACCTTC,CASSATFRVIYGYTF
TRBJ2-1,NA,TRBD2,TRBV6-1,TGTGCCAGCAGTGAAACGGGACTAGCGTCCAATGAGCAGTTCTTC,CASSETGLASNEQFF
TRBJ1-1,NA,NA,TRBV27,TGTGCCAGCAGTTTATGGCGGCGGGGCGGGACTGAAGCTTTCTTT,CASSLWRRGGTEAFF
TRBJ1-2,few,TRBD1,TRBV28,TGTGCCAGCAGTTCACAACAGGGGGAAGGCTACACCTTC,CASSSQQGEGYTF
TRBJ2-2,once,NA,TRBV7-2,TGTGCCAGCAGCTTGAGGGTCCCCGGGGAGCTGTTTTTT,CASSLRVPGELFF